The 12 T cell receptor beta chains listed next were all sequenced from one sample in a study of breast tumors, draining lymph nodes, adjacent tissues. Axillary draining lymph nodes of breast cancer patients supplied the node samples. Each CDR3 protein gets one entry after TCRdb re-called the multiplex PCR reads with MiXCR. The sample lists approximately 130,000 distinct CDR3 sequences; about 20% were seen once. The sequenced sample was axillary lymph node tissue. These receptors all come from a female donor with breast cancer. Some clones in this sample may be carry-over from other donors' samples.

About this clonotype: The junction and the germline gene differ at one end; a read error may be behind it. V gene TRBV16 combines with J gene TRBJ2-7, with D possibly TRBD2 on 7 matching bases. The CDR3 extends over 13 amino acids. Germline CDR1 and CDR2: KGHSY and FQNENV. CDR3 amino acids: CASSQFGRGEQHF. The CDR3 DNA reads TGTGCCAGCAGCCAATTTGGGAGGGGGGAGCAGCACTTC. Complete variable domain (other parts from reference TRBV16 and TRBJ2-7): GEEVAQTPKHLVRGEGQKAKLYCAPIKGHSYVFWYQQVLKNEFKFLISFQNENVFDETGMPKERFSAKCLPNSPCSLEIQATKLEDSAVYFCASSQFGRGEQHFGPGTRLTVT.

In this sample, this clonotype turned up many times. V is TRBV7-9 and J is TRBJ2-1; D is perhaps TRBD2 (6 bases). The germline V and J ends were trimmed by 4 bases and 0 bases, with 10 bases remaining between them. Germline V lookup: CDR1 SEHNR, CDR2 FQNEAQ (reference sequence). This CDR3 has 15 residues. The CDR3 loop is CASSSRDSSYNEQFF. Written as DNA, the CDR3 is TGTGCCAGCAGCTCTCGGGACTCCTCCTACAATGAGCAGTTCTTC.

The DNA of the CDR3 is TGTGCCAGCAGCGGCGGCGGTTACAATGAGCAGTTCTTC. It encodes CASSGGGYNEQFF. This chain uses TRBV28 with TRBJ2-1; D unresolved. Trimming cost V 6 bases and J 4 bases, with 10 bases left between them. The CDR3 is 13 residues long. CDR1 and CDR2 from the germline V gene are MDHEN and SYDVKM.

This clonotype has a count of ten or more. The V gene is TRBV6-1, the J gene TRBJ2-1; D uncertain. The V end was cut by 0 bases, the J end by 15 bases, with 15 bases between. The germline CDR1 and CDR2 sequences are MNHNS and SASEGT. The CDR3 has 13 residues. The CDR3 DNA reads TGTGCCAGCAGTGAAGCAGACGTCCAGAAGCCGTTCTTC. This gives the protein CASSEADVQKPFF.

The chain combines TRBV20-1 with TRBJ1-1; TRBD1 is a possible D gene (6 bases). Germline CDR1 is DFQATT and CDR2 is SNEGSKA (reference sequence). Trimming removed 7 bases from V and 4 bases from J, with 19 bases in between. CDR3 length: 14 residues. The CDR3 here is CSVGGGYTATEAFF. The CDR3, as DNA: TGCAGTGTTGGGGGGGGCTATACCGCCACTGAAGCTTTCTTT.

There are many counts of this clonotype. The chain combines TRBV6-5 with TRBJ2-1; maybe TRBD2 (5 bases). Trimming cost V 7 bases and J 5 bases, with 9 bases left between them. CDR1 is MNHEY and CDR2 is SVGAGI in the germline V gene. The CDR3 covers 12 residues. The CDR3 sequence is CASTTRDNEQFF. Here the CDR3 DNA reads TGTGCCAGCACCACTAGGGACAATGAGCAGTTCTTC.

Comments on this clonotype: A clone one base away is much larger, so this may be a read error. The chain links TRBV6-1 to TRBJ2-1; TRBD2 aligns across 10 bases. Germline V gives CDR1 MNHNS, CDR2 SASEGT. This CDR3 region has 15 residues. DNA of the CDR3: TGTGCCAGCGTATTAGCGGGAGGCACCTACAATGGGCAGTTCTTC. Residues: CASVLAGGTYNGQFF.

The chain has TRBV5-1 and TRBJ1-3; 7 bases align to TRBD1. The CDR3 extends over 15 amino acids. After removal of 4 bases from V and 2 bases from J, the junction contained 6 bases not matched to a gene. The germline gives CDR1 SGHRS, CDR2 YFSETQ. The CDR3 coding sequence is TGCGCCAGCAGCCCCGGGACAGCAACTGGAAACACCATATATTTT. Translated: CASSPGTATGNTIYF.

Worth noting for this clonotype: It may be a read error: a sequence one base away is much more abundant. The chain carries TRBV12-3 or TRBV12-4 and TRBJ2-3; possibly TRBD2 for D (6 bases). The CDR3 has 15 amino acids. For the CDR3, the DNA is TGTGCCAGCAGGTTAGCTGGGCGGGGACCAGATACGCAGTATTTT. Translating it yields CASRLAGRGPDTQYF.

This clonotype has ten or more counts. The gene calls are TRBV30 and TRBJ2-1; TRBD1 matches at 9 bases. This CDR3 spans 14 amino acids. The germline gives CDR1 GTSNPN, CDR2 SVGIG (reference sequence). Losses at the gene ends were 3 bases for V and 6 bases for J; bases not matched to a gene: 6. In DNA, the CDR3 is TGTGCCTGGAGCTCCGGGACAGGGAGCAATGAGCAGTTCTTC. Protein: CAWSSGTGSNEQFF.

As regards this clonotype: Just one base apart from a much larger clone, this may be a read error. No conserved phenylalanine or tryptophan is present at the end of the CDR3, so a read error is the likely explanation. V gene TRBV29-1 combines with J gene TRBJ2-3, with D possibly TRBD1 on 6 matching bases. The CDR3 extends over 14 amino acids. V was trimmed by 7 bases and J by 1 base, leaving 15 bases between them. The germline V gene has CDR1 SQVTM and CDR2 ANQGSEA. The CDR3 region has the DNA TGCAGCGACTCAGGACAGACAGGCACAGATACGCAGTATCTT. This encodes CSDSGQTGTDTQYL.

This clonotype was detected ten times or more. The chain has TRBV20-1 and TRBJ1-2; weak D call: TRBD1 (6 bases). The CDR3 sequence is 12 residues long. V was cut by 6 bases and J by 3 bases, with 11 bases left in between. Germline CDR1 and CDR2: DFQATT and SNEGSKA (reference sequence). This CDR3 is CSAQGGDYGYTF. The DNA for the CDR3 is TGCAGTGCCCAAGGGGGGGACTATGGCTACACCTTC.